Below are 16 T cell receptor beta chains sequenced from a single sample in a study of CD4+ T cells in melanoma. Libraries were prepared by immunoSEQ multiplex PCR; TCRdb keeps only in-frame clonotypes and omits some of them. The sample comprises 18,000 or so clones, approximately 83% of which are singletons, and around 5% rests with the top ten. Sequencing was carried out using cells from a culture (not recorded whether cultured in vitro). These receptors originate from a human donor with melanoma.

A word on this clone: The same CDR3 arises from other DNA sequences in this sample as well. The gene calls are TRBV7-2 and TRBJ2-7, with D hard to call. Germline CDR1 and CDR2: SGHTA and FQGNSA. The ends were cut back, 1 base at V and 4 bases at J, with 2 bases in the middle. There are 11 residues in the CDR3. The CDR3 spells CASSLVYEQYF. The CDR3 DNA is TGTGCCAGCAGCTTAGTGTACGAGCAGTACTTC.

In DNA form, the CDR3 reads TGTGCCTGTGGGACAGCAATCTACGAGCAGTACTTC. Residues: CACGTAIYEQYF. This chain uses TRBV30 with TRBJ2-7, with 7 bases aligning to TRBD1. The CDR3 spans 12 residues. Unmatched junction bases numbered 5, after V lost 6 bases and J lost 3 bases. Germline CDR1 GTSNPN, CDR2 SVGIG (reference sequence).

CDR3 coding DNA: TGTGCCAGCTCACCACCAGGGGCTGCGACAGATACGCAGTATTTT. It translates to CASSPPGAATDTQYF. This sequence joins TRBV18 and TRBJ2-3; possibly TRBD1 for D (5 bases). CDR1 is KGHSH, CDR2 LQKENI, per germline. Trimming left V 0 bases short and J 3 bases short, with 10 bases between. CDR3 length: 15 residues.

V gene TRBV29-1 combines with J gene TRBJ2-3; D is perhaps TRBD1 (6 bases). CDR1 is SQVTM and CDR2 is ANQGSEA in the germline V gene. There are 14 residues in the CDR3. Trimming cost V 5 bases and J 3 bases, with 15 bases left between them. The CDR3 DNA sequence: TGCAGCGTTTCACTCCGGCAGGGGACAGATACGCAGTATTTT. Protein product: CSVSLRQGTDTQYF.

The CDR3, as DNA: TGCGCCAGCAGCTGGACTAGCGGGGGGGACATTCAGTACTTC. As protein: CASSWTSGGDIQYF. The chain combines TRBV5-1 with TRBJ2-4; 15 positions match TRBD2. Germline CDR1 and CDR2: SGHRS and YFSETQ. The V gene end was trimmed by 3 bases and the J gene end by 8 bases; junction bases not matched to a gene: 0. CDR3 length equals 14 residues.

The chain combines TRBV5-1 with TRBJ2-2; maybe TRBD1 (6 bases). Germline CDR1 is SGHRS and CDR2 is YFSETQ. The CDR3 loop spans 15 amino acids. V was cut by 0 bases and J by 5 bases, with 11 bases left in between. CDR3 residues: CASSLGAGVTGELFF. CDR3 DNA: TGCGCCAGCAGCTTGGGGGCAGGGGTGACCGGGGAGCTGTTTTTT.

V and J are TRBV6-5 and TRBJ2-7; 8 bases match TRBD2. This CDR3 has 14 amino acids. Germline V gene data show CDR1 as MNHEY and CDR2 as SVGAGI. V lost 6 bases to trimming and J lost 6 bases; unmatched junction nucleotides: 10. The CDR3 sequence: CASRAAGLVSEQYF. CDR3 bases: TGTGCCAGCAGGGCAGCGGGACTAGTATCCGAGCAGTACTTC.

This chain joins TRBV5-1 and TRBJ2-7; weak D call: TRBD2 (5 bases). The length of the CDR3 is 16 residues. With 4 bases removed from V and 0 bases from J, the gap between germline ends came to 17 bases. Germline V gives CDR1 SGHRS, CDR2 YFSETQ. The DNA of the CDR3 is TGCGCCAGCAGCCCACCGGGATACCCTCACTCCTACGAGCAGTACTTC. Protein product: CASSPPGYPHSYEQYF.

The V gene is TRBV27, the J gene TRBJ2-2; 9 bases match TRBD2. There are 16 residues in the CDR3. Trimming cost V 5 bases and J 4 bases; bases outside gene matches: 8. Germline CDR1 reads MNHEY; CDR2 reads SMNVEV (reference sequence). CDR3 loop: CASSTTGLATTGELFF. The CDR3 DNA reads TGTGCCAGCAGTACAACGGGACTAGCCACCACCGGGGAGCTGTTTTTT.

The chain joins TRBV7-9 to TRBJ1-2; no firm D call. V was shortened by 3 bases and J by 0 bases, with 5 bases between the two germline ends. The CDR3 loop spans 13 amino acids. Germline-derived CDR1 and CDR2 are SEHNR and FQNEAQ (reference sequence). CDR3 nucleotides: TGTGCCAGCAGCTTTTTGGCTAACTATGGCTACACCTTC. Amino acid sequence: CASSFLANYGYTF.

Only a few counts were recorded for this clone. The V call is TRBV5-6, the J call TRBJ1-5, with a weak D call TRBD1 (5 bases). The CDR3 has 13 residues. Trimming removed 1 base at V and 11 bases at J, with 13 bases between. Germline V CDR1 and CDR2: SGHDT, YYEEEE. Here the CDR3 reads CASSLNSWGAQHF. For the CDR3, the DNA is TGTGCCAGCAGCTTGAATTCCTGGGGGGCCCAGCATTTT. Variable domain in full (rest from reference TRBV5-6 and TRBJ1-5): DAGVTQSPTHLIKTRGQQVTLRCSPKSGHDTVSWYQQALGQGPQFIFQYYEEEERQRGNFPDRFSGHQFPNYSSELNVNALLLGDSALYLCASSLNSWGAQHFGDGTRLSIL.

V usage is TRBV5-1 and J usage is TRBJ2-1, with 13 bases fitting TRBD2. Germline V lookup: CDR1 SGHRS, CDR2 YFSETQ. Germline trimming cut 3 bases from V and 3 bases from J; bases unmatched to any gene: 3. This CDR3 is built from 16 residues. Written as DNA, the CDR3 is TGCGCCAGCAGCTCGGGGACTAGCGGGGTCTACAATGAGCAGTTCTTC. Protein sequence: CASSSGTSGVYNEQFF. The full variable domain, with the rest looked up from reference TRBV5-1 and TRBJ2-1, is KAGVTQTPRYLIKTRGQQVTLSCSPISGHRSVSWYQQTPGQGLQFLFEYFSETQRNKGNFPGRFSGRQFSNSRSEMNVSTLELGDSALYLCASSSGTSGVYNEQFFGPGTRLTVL.

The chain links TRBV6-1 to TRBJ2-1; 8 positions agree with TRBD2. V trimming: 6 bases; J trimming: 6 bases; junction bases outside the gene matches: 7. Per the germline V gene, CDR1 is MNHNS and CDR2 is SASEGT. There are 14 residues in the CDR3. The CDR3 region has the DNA TGTGCCAGCAGGCGGGGGGCGATGGGCAATGAGCAGTTCTTC. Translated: CASRRGAMGNEQFF.

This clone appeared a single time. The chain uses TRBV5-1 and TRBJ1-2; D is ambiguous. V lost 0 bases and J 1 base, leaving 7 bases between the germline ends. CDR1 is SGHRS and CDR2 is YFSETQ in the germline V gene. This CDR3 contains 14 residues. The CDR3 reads CASSLGRGNYGYTF. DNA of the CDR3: TGCGCCAGCAGCTTGGGACGGGGTAACTATGGCTACACCTTC.

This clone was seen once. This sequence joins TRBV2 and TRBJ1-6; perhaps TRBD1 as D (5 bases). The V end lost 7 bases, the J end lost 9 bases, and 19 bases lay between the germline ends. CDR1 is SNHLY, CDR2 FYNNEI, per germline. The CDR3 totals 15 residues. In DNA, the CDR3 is TGTGCCAGCACTCCCGAAAGGTGGGACGGTTCACCCCTCCACTTT. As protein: CASTPERWDGSPLHF.

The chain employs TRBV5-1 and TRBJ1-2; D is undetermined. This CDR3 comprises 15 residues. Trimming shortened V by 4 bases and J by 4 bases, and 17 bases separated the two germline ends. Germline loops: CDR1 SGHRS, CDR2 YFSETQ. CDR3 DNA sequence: TGCGCCAGCAGCCCGGAACATTACACGGTCTATGGCTACACCTTC. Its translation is CASSPEHYTVYGYTF.